The 21 T cell receptor beta chains below were found in one sample sequenced in a study of blood T cell repertoires in COVID-19. TCRdb's table, derived via immunoSEQ multiplex PCR, lists solely in-frame clones and lacks some. The sample shows about 100,000 clones, around four fifths of them seen only once. The specimen was peripheral blood. These receptors were obtained from a man in his 70s with active or convalescent COVID-19.

The genes are TRBV28 and TRBJ2-5, with TRBD1 identical over 10 bases. Trimming removed 6 bases from V and 3 bases from J; junction bases left unmatched: 1. Germline V gene lookup returns CDR1 MDHEN and CDR2 SYDVKM. The CDR3 runs 13 residues. In nucleotides, the CDR3 is TGTGCCAGCAGGGGGACAGGGGAAGAGACCCAGTACTTC. Protein sequence: CASRGTGEETQYF.

The chain carries TRBV9 and TRBJ2-1, with D possibly being TRBD2 (5 bases). In germline, CDR1 is SGDLS, CDR2 YYNGEE. The CDR3 consists of 14 residues. Trimming stripped 0 bases from V and 5 bases from J, with 9 bases between. The CDR3 DNA reads as TGTGCCAGCAGCGTAGCCGGGAAAAACAATGAGCAGTTCTTC. Translation gives CASSVAGKNNEQFF.

The V call is TRBV6-1, the J call TRBJ2-1, with a weak D call TRBD1 (6 bases). CDR3 length equals 13 residues. The V end lost 2 bases, the J end lost 4 bases, and 6 bases lay between the germline ends. CDR1 is MNHNS and CDR2 is SASEGT in the germline V gene. The CDR3 DNA reads as TGTGCCAGCAGTGAACAGGGGTACAATGAGCAGTTCTTC. Translated, it gives CASSEQGYNEQFF.

The J gene is TRBJ2-1, the V gene TRBV7-2; D unresolved. Trimming removed 3 bases at V and 3 bases at J, with 12 bases between. The CDR3 length is 15 residues. CDR1 is SGHTA, CDR2 FQGNSA, per germline. CDR3 nucleotide sequence: TGTGCCAGCAGCTTCGAAGCTGACAACTACAATGAGCAGTTCTTC. The encoded protein is CASSFEADNYNEQFF.

The chain links TRBV29-1 to TRBJ1-2, with TRBD1 matching over 7 bases. Germline CDR1 and CDR2: SQVTM and ANQGSEA. V lost 8 bases, J lost 0 bases, and 6 bases stayed unmatched. This CDR3 is built from 13 residues. The CDR3 loop is CSSSQGANYGYTF. CDR3 DNA: TGCAGCTCTAGCCAGGGGGCTAACTATGGCTACACCTTC.

The V gene is TRBV3-1 (or the pseudogene TRBV3-2), the J gene TRBJ2-3; 11 bases fit TRBD2. V trimming: 1 base; J trimming: 0 bases; junction bases outside the gene matches: 6. Germline values: CDR1 LGHDT, CDR2 YNNKEL (reference sequence). This CDR3 has 18 residues. The CDR3 DNA reads TGTGCCAGCAGCCAAGGAGGGACTAGCGGTCCTAGCACAGATACGCAGTATTTT. Translation gives CASSQGGTSGPSTDTQYF.

V gene TRBV6-5 combines with J gene TRBJ2-1; the D gene is possibly TRBD2 (5 bases). V was shortened by 1 base and J by 7 bases, with 11 bases between the two germline ends. Germline CDR1 and CDR2: MNHEY and SVGAGI. The CDR3 covers 14 residues. This CDR3 reads CASSYFPGMNEQFF. In DNA, the CDR3 is TGTGCCAGCAGTTACTTCCCGGGGATGAATGAGCAGTTCTTC.

This clone appeared a few times. V is TRBV2 and J is TRBJ2-3; no clear D. The CDR3 contains 14 residues. Per germline, CDR1 SNHLY and CDR2 FYNNEI. Trimming pared 5 bases from V and 1 base from J, leaving 10 bases between. CDR3 sequence (DNA): TGTGCCAGCAGTCTAAGCCCCCGCACAGATACGCAGTATTTT. Its protein is CASSLSPRTDTQYF.

This chain connects TRBV6-5 to TRBJ2-1, with 7 bases fitting TRBD2. The CDR3 totals 14 residues. Germline CDR1 and CDR2: MNHEY and SVGAGI. The V segment lost 7 bases and the J segment 7 bases; nucleotides outside the gene matches: 10. Here the CDR3 reads CASKPGGNRNEQFF. The CDR3 nucleotides read TGTGCCAGCAAGCCGGGAGGTAACAGAAATGAGCAGTTCTTC.

The V gene is TRBV5-4, the J gene TRBJ2-1; no firm D call. This CDR3 has 15 amino acids. V was pared by 4 bases and J by 0 bases, with 11 bases between. Germline loops: CDR1 SGHNT, CDR2 YYREEE (reference sequence). The CDR3 DNA reads as TGTGCCAGCAGCCCCGACATCGGCTCCTACAATGAGCAGTTCTTC. This encodes CASSPDIGSYNEQFF.

The V gene is TRBV5-4, the J gene TRBJ1-2; tentative D call: TRBD1 (5 bases). There are 14 residues in the CDR3. The germline V and J ends were trimmed by 0 bases and 4 bases, with 10 bases remaining between them. Germline V gene sequence: CDR1 SGHNT, CDR2 YYREEE (reference sequence). The CDR3 here is CASSLGSGGYGYTF. For the CDR3, the DNA is TGTGCCAGCAGCTTGGGGTCGGGGGGCTATGGCTACACCTTC.

This clone came up a few times. This chain uses TRBV12-3 or TRBV12-4 with TRBJ1-1, with D perhaps TRBD1 (6 bases). V lost 7 bases and J lost 7, with 16 bases in between. The CDR3 length is 13 residues. CDR3 in amino acids: CASILSDRNEAFF. The CDR3 region has the DNA TGTGCCAGCATATTAAGCGACAGGAATGAAGCTTTCTTT.

The chain couples TRBV4-3 to TRBJ2-7; 13 bases are shared with TRBD2. Germline lookup yields CDR1 LGHNA and CDR2 YSLEER. The CDR3 has 15 residues. J gave up 4 bases and V 3 bases, and 3 bases lay outside the gene matches. The CDR3 DNA reads as TGCGCCAGCAGCCATGGACTAGCGGGGGAATACGAGCAGTACTTC. This translates into CASSHGLAGEYEQYF.

The CDR3 spells CASSPSGNSYNEQFF. Written as DNA, the CDR3 is TGTGCCAGCAGCCCTAGCGGGAACTCCTACAATGAGCAGTTCTTC. The V call is TRBV7-2, the J call TRBJ2-1; 9 bases agree with TRBD2. Germline V lookup: CDR1 SGHTA, CDR2 FQGNSA. The CDR3 length is 15 residues. The V segment lost 5 bases and the J segment 0 bases; nucleotides outside the gene matches: 2.

This chain links TRBV7-2 with TRBJ2-1, with TRBD2 identical over 10 bases. This CDR3 has 16 residues. Germline loops: CDR1 SGHTA, CDR2 FQGNSA. Trimming took 7 bases from V and 4 from J; bases not matched to a gene: 10. The CDR3 reads CASTPPPGLAYNEQFF. CDR3 sequence (DNA): TGTGCCAGCACCCCCCCGCCGGGACTAGCGTACAATGAGCAGTTCTTC.

V gene TRBV6-5 combines with J gene TRBJ2-7; no definite D call. Germline V gene sequence: CDR1 MNHEY, CDR2 SVGAGI. The V end was cut by 7 bases, the J end by 0 bases, with 13 bases between. The CDR3 covers 14 residues. Here the CDR3 DNA reads TGTGCCAGCATCTCCGGTTTATTCTCCTACGAGCAGTACTTC. Encoded protein: CASISGLFSYEQYF.

In this sample, this clone turned up a few times. The rearrangement joins TRBV5-1 to TRBJ2-7, with 8 bases lining up with TRBD2. The CDR3 covers 15 residues. CDR1 is SGHRS, CDR2 YFSETQ, per germline. The trim removed 0 bases at V and 6 bases at J, leaving 8 bases unmatched. The CDR3 DNA sequence: TGCGCCAGCAGCTTGGCCGGGGGCGGGGGGCGCGAGCAGTACTTC. This codes for CASSLAGGGGREQYF.

This clone was recorded once. This chain uses TRBV30 with TRBJ1-2; 11 bases align to TRBD1. Trimming took 1 base from V and 7 from J; bases not matched to a gene: 5. Germline V lookup: CDR1 GTSNPN, CDR2 SVGIG (reference sequence). The CDR3 extends over 14 amino acids. CDR3 sequence reads: CAWSDPGTGGGYTF. The CDR3 DNA is TGTGCCTGGAGTGACCCCGGGACAGGGGGTGGCTACACCTTC.

As DNA, the CDR3 is TGTGCCAGCAGCGTAGGGTTCGGGACTAGCGGGACAGAGACCCAGTACTTC. Its protein is CASSVGFGTSGTETQYF. This chain connects TRBV9 to TRBJ2-5; 13 nucleotides match TRBD2. Losses at the gene ends were 0 bases for V and 4 bases for J; bases not matched to a gene: 6. The length of the CDR3 is 17 residues. CDR1 and CDR2 (germline): SGDLS, YYNGEE.

The CDR3, as DNA: TGTGCCAGCAGCCCCCGACCCGCAACGAGGGATTCACCCCTCCACTTT. Protein sequence: CASSPRPATRDSPLHF. The rearrangement joins TRBV3-1 (or the pseudogene TRBV3-2) to TRBJ1-6; D remains ambiguous. The CDR3 loop spans 16 amino acids. Germline V gene lookup returns CDR1 LGHDT and CDR2 YNNKEL (reference sequence). The V end lost 4 bases, the J end lost 8 bases, and 18 bases lay between the germline ends.

The V gene is TRBV2, the J gene TRBJ1-4; D gene uncertain. Germline CDR1 reads SNHLY; CDR2 reads FYNNEI. The CDR3 spans 13 residues. Trimming left V 4 bases short and J 6 bases short, with 9 bases between. Here the CDR3 reads CASSGEIDEKLFF. Here the CDR3 DNA reads TGTGCCAGCAGTGGCGAAATCGATGAAAAACTGTTTTTT.